The present T cell receptor (beta chain) was sequenced within a study of Ad26.COV2.S vaccination and SARS-CoV-2 variants (dated by TCRdb to 2020 to 2023). In terms of the full investigation: Vaccine-arm donors were drawn from COV1001, a multicentre, randomized, double-blind, placebo-controlled phase I-IIa trial of Ad26.COV2.S in healthy adults. Trial participants were randomized into five groups of five: low-dose or high-dose Ad26.COV2.S given once or twice, or placebo on both occasions. The specificity and breadth of SARS-CoV-2-reactive T cell receptors after Ad26.COV2.S vaccination were assessed by TCRbeta repertoire sequencing. Throughout the experiments and outcome assessment, investigators stayed blinded to trial group allocation. Dosing of Ad26.COV2.S was intramuscular, at either 5x10^10 or 1x10^11 viral particles, delivered as one shot or as two shots spaced 56 days apart. A total of about 30 samples were included in the TCR-sequenced set, comprising around 19 Ad26.COV2.S vaccine recipients, 5 placebo recipients and 8 SARS-CoV-2 convalescent individuals.

As to this clone: Its antigen target is currently unknown. The input lacks base qualities; no much larger clone sits a single base away. This sample includes further DNA sequences coding for the same CDR3.

The immunoSEQ Assay was used to sequence TCRbeta CDR3 regions. After extraction, genomic DNA underwent amplification by bias-controlled multiplex PCR, followed by high-throughput sequencing. The study's processing was this. Collapsing and filtering of sequences were performed to quantify the absolute abundance of each unique TCRbeta CDR3 region. T cell fraction was estimated by normalization of TCRbeta template counts to usable DNA, with usable DNA being measured through amplification of reference genes present in all nucleated cells. Repertoire TCRs were annotated as SARS-CoV-2-specific when V gene, CDR3 amino acid sequence and J gene were exactly matched to a known reactive TCR set. The reference SARS-CoV-2 TCR set was derived from MIRA and filtered for enrichment in COVID-19-positive ImmuneCODE repertoires, a step that removed public or cross-reactive TCRs. Based on the MIRA antigens, annotated TCRs were further analysed at the level of specific ORF or position within ORF. Depth was the summed frequency of annotated unique rearrangements, while breadth was defined as annotated unique rearrangements over total unique productive rearrangements. Group comparisons of TCR breadth used two-sided Wilcoxon rank-sum tests. This immuneACCESS table, as held by TCRdb, lists in-frame sequences with V and J called but not all clones. Of the missing ones, under half trace to an unresolved V gene in checked studies; the others have no known cause. V, J and clone size are taken as reported in that table, and D and trimming were inferred from the DNA itself. The sample table records almost 400,000 clones; over 75% of these occur just once. The ten most abundant clones make up 1.5% to 2% of the sample.

Sample treatment or condition, as interpreted from the label and publication: 19 received Ad26.COV2.S at low or high dose, single or two shots; about 5 received placebo; per-sample allocation not given. Repertoires of vaccine and placebo recipients were sequenced from samples collected on day 63 after the first injection. Between 29 July and 7 August 2020, Cohort 1b enrolled approximately 26 adults aged 18-55 years at one site in Boston, USA. Ad26.COV2.S was a replication-incompetent adenovirus type 26 vector that expressed a prefusion-stabilized SARS-CoV-2 spike protein derived from the original Wuhan strain. From the germline V gene, CDR1 is KGHSH and CDR2 is LQKENI. The CDR3 runs 12 residues from the cysteine to the phenylalanine. Here the CDR3 DNA is all that survives: 36 bases in frame from base 1. V is reduced by 3 bases and J by 2 bases, leaving a spacing of 3 bases between them. Broad study findings and their caveats: The authors noted that total T cell responses may have been underestimated by the TCR breadth and depth analyses. After vaccination, substantial breadth of spike-specific CD8+ and CD4+ T cell responses was reported. Comparing responses between vaccine doses or regimens was not something the study was powered to do. Spike-specific TCR breadth was higher in Ad26.COV2.S recipients than in placebo recipients (P = 0.0014). Non-spike TCR breadth was comparable between vaccine and placebo recipients, consistent with the vaccine containing only spike.

This TCR was recovered from a person between 18 and 65 years old who received the Ad26.COV2.S COVID-19 vaccine or a placebo. Sequenced material: peripheral blood, taken in a trial of Ad26.COV2.S vaccine versus placebo. This chain is built from TRBV18 and TRBJ2-3; there is no confident call for the D gene. The nucleotide sequence is given as TGTGCCAGCTCACCTTCCACAGATACGCAGTATTTT. Its product reads: CASSPSTDTQYF.